This T cell receptor (beta chain) was sequenced during a study of T-cell memory formation after mild COVID-19. Across the whole study: The two donors had largely donor-specific TCR clusters. Study conclusions and caveats: Nothing showed for sure that second-wave clones peaking on day 37 were SARS-CoV-2 specific. In pre-infection memory, a portion of responding clones appeared, which suggested that cross-reactive memory joined.

The authors produced TCR alpha and TCR beta cDNA libraries with sample barcodes and UMIs by 5'RACE using constant-segment primers. In TCRdb, the 5' RACE reads were re-called with MiXCR into one record per CDR3 protein. The sample has around 47,000 distinct CDR3 sequences, roughly 9.8% seen once; the top ten hold about 12%. J was trimmed by 4 bases and V by 4 bases; bases with no gene match: 6. This CDR3 is 15 amino acids long. Germline V gives CDR1 SGHRS, CDR2 YFSETQ. As for this clonotype: As yet, its antigen is unknown.

The V and J genes are TRBV5-1 and TRBJ2-1; TRBD1 matches 9 bases. The sequence derives from an adult woman who had mild COVID-19 (a few samples of this study predate the infection). Cell type and time point are not known. The material sequenced was PBMCs or a T cell subset sorted from them (not recorded which). Here the CDR3 reads CASSPAGTGYNEQFF. The CDR3 DNA follows: TGCGCCAGCAGCCCGGCCGGGACAGGGTACAATGAGCAGTTCTTC.